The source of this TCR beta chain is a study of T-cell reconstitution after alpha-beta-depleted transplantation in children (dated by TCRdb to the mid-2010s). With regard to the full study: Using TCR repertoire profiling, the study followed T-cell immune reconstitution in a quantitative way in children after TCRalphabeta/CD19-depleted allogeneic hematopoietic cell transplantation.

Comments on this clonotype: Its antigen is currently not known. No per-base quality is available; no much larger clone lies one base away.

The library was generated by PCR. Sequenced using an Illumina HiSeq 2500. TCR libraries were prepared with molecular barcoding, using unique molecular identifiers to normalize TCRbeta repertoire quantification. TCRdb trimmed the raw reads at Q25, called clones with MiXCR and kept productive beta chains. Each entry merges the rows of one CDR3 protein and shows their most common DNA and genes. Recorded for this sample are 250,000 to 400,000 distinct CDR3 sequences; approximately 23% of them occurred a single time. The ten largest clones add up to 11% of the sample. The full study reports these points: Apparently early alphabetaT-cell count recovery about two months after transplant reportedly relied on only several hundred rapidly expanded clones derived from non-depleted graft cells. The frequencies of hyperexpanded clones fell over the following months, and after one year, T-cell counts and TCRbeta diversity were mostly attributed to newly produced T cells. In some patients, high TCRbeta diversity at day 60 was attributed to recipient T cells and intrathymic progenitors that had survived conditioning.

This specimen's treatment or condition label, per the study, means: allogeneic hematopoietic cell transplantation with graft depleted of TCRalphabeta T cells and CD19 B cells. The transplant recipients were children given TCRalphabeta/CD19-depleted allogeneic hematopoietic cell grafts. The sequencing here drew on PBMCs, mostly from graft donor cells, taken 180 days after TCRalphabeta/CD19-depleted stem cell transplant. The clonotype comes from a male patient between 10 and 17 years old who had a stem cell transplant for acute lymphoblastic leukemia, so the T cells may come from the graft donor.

Read as DNA, the sequence is TGCAGTGCTGGGGACCAGGGAAACGTTAACTATGGCTACACCTTC. The resulting protein is CSAGDQGNVNYGYTF. The sequence joins TRBV20-1 to TRBJ1-2; a tentative D match to TRBD1 spans 5 bases. CDR3 length: 15 amino acids, cysteine to phenylalanine. The retained sequence is limited to the CDR3, 45 bases, with the frame set at the first base. CDR1 DFQATT and CDR2 SNEGSKA were looked up in the germline V gene (reference sequence). V sheds 5 bases and J sheds 1 base, leaving 17 bases between their ends.